The 10 T cell receptor beta chains presented below share a single source sample, sequenced in a study of blood T cell repertoires in COVID-19. Here immunoSEQ multiplex PCR was the method, and the copy in TCRdb shows in-frame clones only, minus some. Found here are around 110,000 clones, about nine tenths of them singletons; the top ten hold less than 2%. The sample consisted of peripheral blood. The receptors here all came from a human donor with active COVID-19. The donor label of this sample is uncertain.

V gene TRBV5-4 combines with J gene TRBJ1-1; possible D gene TRBD1, 5 bases. From germline, CDR1 is SGHNT and CDR2 YYREEE (reference sequence). This CDR3 has 14 amino acids. The ends were cut back, 2 bases at V and 2 bases at J, with 10 bases in the middle. CDR3 in amino acids: CASSFQGGNTEAFF. Written as DNA, the CDR3 is TGTGCCAGCAGCTTTCAGGGTGGAAACACTGAAGCTTTCTTT.

This clone was picked up a small number of times. The chain employs TRBV6-5 and TRBJ2-7, with TRBD1 matching 10 bases. CDR1 is MNHEY and CDR2 is SVGAGI in the germline V gene. The length of the CDR3 is 16 residues. V was clipped by 4 bases and J by 5 bases; unmatched bases: 11. The CDR3 is CASSLTLTGGYHEQYF. The CDR3, as DNA: TGTGCCAGCAGTTTAACCCTGACAGGGGGCTACCACGAGCAGTACTTC.

The chain is built from TRBV4-1 and TRBJ2-5; 7 positions agree with TRBD2. The CDR3 sequence is 17 residues long. Trimming took 1 base from V and 2 from J; bases not matched to a gene: 10. Germline assignment: CDR1 MGHRA and CDR2 YSYEKL. The DNA for the CDR3 is TGCGCCAGCAGCCAAGGAAATAATGTGGGGGGGCAAGAGACCCAGTACTTC. It specifies CASSQGNNVGGQETQYF.

The V call is TRBV6-6, the J call TRBJ2-7; D perhaps matches TRBD2 (6 bases). The CDR3 totals 12 residues. Trimming left V 6 bases short and J 2 bases short, with 8 bases between. Germline values: CDR1 MNHNY, CDR2 SVGAGI (reference sequence). Here the CDR3 reads CASRRGAYEQYF. DNA of the CDR3: TGTGCCAGCAGGCGCGGGGCCTACGAGCAGTACTTC.

The chain couples TRBV18 to TRBJ1-2; 7 positions agree with TRBD1. The CDR3 totals 16 residues. The V and J ends lost 1 base and 0 bases, in that order; junction bases with no gene match: 5. CDR1 KGHSH and CDR2 LQKENI come from the germline V gene. In DNA form, the CDR3 reads TGTGCCAGCTCACCACAGGGGGCCGAATCTAACTATGGCTACACCTTC. Translation: CASSPQGAESNYGYTF.

This chain joins TRBV18 and TRBJ2-7; the D gene is possibly TRBD1 (6 bases). V was shortened by 6 bases and J by 4 bases, with 13 bases between the two germline ends. CDR1 and CDR2 from the germline V gene are KGHSH and LQKENI. The CDR3 runs to 13 residues. CDR3: CASSQAQGYEQYF. In DNA, the CDR3 is TGTGCCAGCTCTCAAGCCCAGGGGTACGAGCAGTACTTC.

This sequence joins TRBV5-1 and TRBJ2-7, with D possibly being TRBD1 (5 bases). Germline V gives CDR1 SGHRS, CDR2 YFSETQ. This CDR3 spans 15 amino acids. V dropped 4 bases and J dropped 1 base, with 15 bases sitting between them. CDR3 protein: CASSPDSTSSYEQYF. CDR3 nucleotides: TGCGCCAGCAGCCCCGACAGTACATCTTCCTACGAGCAGTACTTC.

The chain recombines TRBV19 with TRBJ2-5; D perhaps matches TRBD2 (5 bases). Trimming cost V 5 bases and J 3 bases, with 13 bases left between them. Per germline, CDR1 LNHDA and CDR2 SQIVND (reference sequence). This CDR3 spans 14 amino acids. The CDR3 region is CASSETGLKETQYF. The DNA of the CDR3 is TGTGCCAGTAGTGAGACGGGGTTGAAAGAGACCCAGTACTTC.

The V and J genes are TRBV19 and TRBJ2-3; TRBD2 agrees at 11 bases. The CDR3 is 17 residues long. V shed 5 bases and J 1 base; nucleotides not matched to a gene: 8. From germline, CDR1 is LNHDA and CDR2 SQIVND (reference sequence). The CDR3 sequence: CASSLRTSGLRTDTQYF. CDR3 coding DNA: TGTGCCAGTAGTTTACGGACTAGCGGGCTCCGCACAGATACGCAGTATTTT.

The rearrangement links TRBV7-9 to TRBJ2-5, with 16 bases lining up with TRBD2. After removal of 3 bases from V and 5 bases from J, the junction contained 0 bases not matched to a gene. CDR1 and CDR2 from the germline V gene are SEHNR and FQNEAQ (reference sequence). This CDR3 spans 15 amino acids. The CDR3 region is CASSLGLAGGETQYF. DNA for the CDR3: TGTGCCAGCAGCTTGGGACTAGCGGGGGGGGAGACCCAGTACTTC.